The present T cell receptor beta chain was sequenced within a study of cytomegalovirus exposure and HLA in healthy donors. On the study more broadly: Approximately 200 million T cells yielded 110 million or so unique TCR beta sequences in earlier analysis.

Study outcomes and limitations: Follow-up analysis seemed to connect common viral pathogens with several of the most significant clusters identified.

From germline, CDR1 is LGHNA and CDR2 YSLEER. The CDR3 totals 14 residues. With V trimmed by 2 bases and J by 2 bases, 1 base remained unmatched. A note on this clone: The target antigen is unknown.

Amplification used 60 Vbeta primers and 13 Jbeta primers. Clones were read by immunoSEQ multiplex PCR, and TCRdb kept only the in-frame ones, dropping some. The data contain under 250,000 clones, roughly 84% of them singletons. The sequence was collected from a human donor in good health. Sample: PBMCs. The rearrangement links TRBV4-3 to TRBJ2-3; 7 bases match TRBD2. CDR3 coding DNA: TGCGCCAGCAGCCAACTAGCGGACACAGATACGCAGTATTTT. Amino acid sequence: CASSQLADTDTQYF.